These 21 T cell receptor beta chains were all obtained from the same sample, sequenced in a study of cytomegalovirus exposure and HLA in healthy donors. PCR amplification relied on 60 Vbeta primers (plus 13 Jbeta primers). This table comes from immunoSEQ multiplex PCR, and its TCRdb copy is limited to in-frame clones, with some not included. Altogether 90,000 to 120,000 clones are present, roughly 70% being singletons, with the ten largest covering under 13%. What was sequenced was PBMCs. The receptors were gathered from a man aged 40-49 years in good health and CMV-seropositive.

In nucleotides, the CDR3 is TGTGCCAGCAGTCCCGTCCTTAATGAGCAGTTCTTC. It yields the protein CASSPVLNEQFF. V usage is TRBV2 and J usage is TRBJ2-1; D gene unclear. The CDR3 totals 12 residues. V was shortened by 5 bases and J by 7 bases, with 9 bases between the two germline ends. In germline, CDR1 is SNHLY, CDR2 FYNNEI.

The J gene is TRBJ2-3, the V gene TRBV5-4, with 10 bases lining up with TRBD2. With 2 bases clipped from V and 10 bases from J, the junction kept 10 bases outside the gene matches. The V gene's germline CDR1 is SGHNT and CDR2 YYREEE (reference sequence). This CDR3 contains 15 residues. The CDR3, as DNA: TGTGCCAGCAGCTTTCTCACTAGCGGGGTGGCCTCGCAGTATTTT. This gives the protein CASSFLTSGVASQYF.

The chain employs TRBV25-1 and TRBJ2-5; a possible D gene is TRBD2 (7 bases). CDR3 length: 15 amino acids. Per the germline V gene, CDR1 is MGHDK and CDR2 is SYGVNS. The V gene lost 6 bases and the J gene lost 5 bases, with 19 bases spanning the gap. The CDR3 here is CASRVGGGGWETQYF. DNA for the CDR3: TGTGCCAGCAGGGTCGGCGGGGGCGGTTGGGAGACCCAGTACTTC.

This clone has only one observation. The chain combines TRBV5-1 with TRBJ2-7; 8 nucleotides align to TRBD2. CDR3 length equals 15 residues. Germline trimming cut 5 bases from V and 4 bases from J; bases unmatched to any gene: 11. Looked up from germline, CDR1 is SGHRS and CDR2 is YFSETQ. DNA for the CDR3: TGCGCCAGCAGAAAACCAGGACTAGCAGGGTACGAGCAGTACTTC. This translates into CASRKPGLAGYEQYF.

The V and J genes are TRBV7-9 and TRBJ2-3; D is uncertain. The CDR3 loop spans 13 amino acids. V lost 5 bases, J lost 1 base, and 7 bases lay in between. In germline, CDR1 is SEHNR, CDR2 FQNEAQ (reference sequence). In DNA, the CDR3 is TGTGCCAGCAGCCCCCCGGGCACAGATACGCAGTATTTT. Its protein is CASSPPGTDTQYF.

This clone was seen a single time. This chain links TRBV4-1 with TRBJ1-1; D perhaps matches TRBD1 (6 bases). Trimming took off 4 bases at V and 1 base at J, with 13 bases between the two ends. Germline CDR1 and CDR2: MGHRA and YSYEKL. This CDR3 region has 15 residues. The CDR3 region is CASSPKTGGNTEAFF. In DNA, the CDR3 is TGCGCCAGCAGCCCAAAGACAGGAGGGAACACTGAAGCTTTCTTT.

V and J are TRBV4-2 and TRBJ2-7, with a tentative D call TRBD1 (5 bases). V gave up 1 base and J gave up 2 bases, with 15 bases separating them. This CDR3 contains 16 residues. Per germline, CDR1 LGHNA and CDR2 YNFKEQ. CDR3 sequence: CASSQGVQDLTYEQYF. In nucleotides, the CDR3 is TGTGCCAGCAGCCAAGGGGTACAGGATTTAACCTACGAGCAGTACTTC.

The CDR3 nucleotides read TGTGCCAGCAACTCCCGACTAGGCGGGGAGCTGTTTTTT. This sequence encodes CASNSRLGGELFF. J is TRBJ2-2 and V is TRBV5-4, with D perhaps matching TRBD2 (6 bases). V was cut by 6 bases and J by 7 bases, with 13 bases left in between. This CDR3 has 13 residues. Germline CDR1 reads SGHNT; CDR2 reads YYREEE (reference sequence).

The table lists this clone with a few counts. The chain recombines TRBV7-3 with TRBJ2-1, with 12 bases identical to TRBD2. The CDR3 totals 15 residues. CDR1 is SGHTA, CDR2 FQGTGA, per germline. The V segment lost 1 base and the J segment 7 bases; nucleotides outside the gene matches: 2. Here the CDR3 DNA reads TGTGCCAGCAGCTTAAGGCTAGCGGGAGGGAATGAGCAGTTCTTC. Residues: CASSLRLAGGNEQFF.

The table lists this clone with a few counts. V and J are TRBV11-2 and TRBJ2-3, with 9 bases that match TRBD2. Germline V gives CDR1 SGHAT, CDR2 FQNNGV. The V segment lost 3 bases and the J segment 4 bases; nucleotides outside the gene matches: 11. This CDR3 has 17 amino acids. The CDR3 spells CASSFSFSRLAADTQYF. The CDR3 DNA reads TGTGCCAGCAGCTTTTCTTTTTCCCGACTAGCGGCAGATACGCAGTATTTT.

This clone was counted a few times. This sequence joins TRBV10-3 and TRBJ2-1; 9 positions agree with TRBD1. V lost 4 bases to trimming and J lost 6 bases; unmatched junction nucleotides: 4. This CDR3 spans 14 amino acids. Germline V gene sequence: CDR1 ENHRY, CDR2 SYGVKD. CDR3 coding DNA: TGTGCCATCAGTGTGGGACAGGGTCCCAATGAGCAGTTCTTC. Its translation: CAISVGQGPNEQFF.

The sample holds one count of this clone. This chain uses TRBV4-1 with TRBJ1-5; no reliable D call. Trimming stripped 1 base from V and 2 bases from J, with 6 bases between. CDR1 is MGHRA and CDR2 is YSYEKL in the germline V gene. This CDR3 has 14 amino acids. DNA of the CDR3: TGCGCCAGCAGCCAAGTCGGGGGCAATCAGCCCCAGCATTTT. Its translation: CASSQVGGNQPQHF.

The chain employs TRBV18 and TRBJ1-2; D is unresolved. Germline-derived CDR1 and CDR2 are KGHSH and LQKENI. The CDR3 extends over 14 amino acids. Trimming shortened V by 1 base and J by 4 bases, and 10 bases separated the two germline ends. The CDR3 loop is CASSPLTSGYGYTF. CDR3 bases: TGTGCCAGCTCACCACTAACCAGCGGCTATGGCTACACCTTC.

The genes are TRBV14 and TRBJ2-2; D gene unclear. The V end was cut by 1 base, the J end by 6 bases, with 6 bases between. The V gene's germline CDR1 is SGHDN and CDR2 FVKESK. This CDR3 contains 13 residues. CDR3 bases: TGTGCCAGCAGCCAAGGGAGTCCCGGGGAGCTGTTTTTT. This sequence encodes CASSQGSPGELFF.

The chain couples TRBV5-4 to TRBJ1-6; tentatively, D is TRBD1 (6 bases). Deletions cut 5 bases from V and 10 bases from J, with 7 bases between. The CDR3 spans 11 residues. Germline CDR1 and CDR2: SGHNT and YYREEE (reference sequence). In DNA form, the CDR3 reads TGTGCCAGCAGACAGGGATCACCCCTCCACTTT. Its protein is CASRQGSPLHF.

The chain is built from TRBV2 and TRBJ2-1, with a weak D call TRBD1 (5 bases). Trimming cost V 5 bases and J 8 bases, with 16 bases left between them. Germline CDR1 reads SNHLY; CDR2 reads FYNNEI. This CDR3 region has 14 residues. The CDR3 sequence is CASSSGSGLDEQFF. The CDR3 region has the DNA TGTGCCAGCAGTTCCGGGTCAGGGTTAGATGAGCAGTTCTTC.

This clone was picked up a small number of times. CDR3 in DNA: TGTGCCAGCAGTTTATCCGGGGACAGGCAGCAGTACGTC. Its translation is CASSLSGDRQQYV. The chain links TRBV27 to TRBJ2-7, with 8 bases identical to TRBD1. Trimming removed 0 bases from V and 8 bases from J; junction bases left unmatched: 3. This CDR3 comprises 13 residues. Germline V gene data show CDR1 as MNHEY and CDR2 as SMNVEV (reference sequence).

This CDR3 is CASSQDPGNGANVLTF. CDR3 coding DNA: TGTGCCAGCAGCCAAGATCCGGGGAACGGGGCCAACGTCCTGACTTTC. This chain joins TRBV4-2 and TRBJ2-6; D may be TRBD2 (5 bases). The CDR3 runs 16 residues. Trimming removed 0 bases from V and 4 bases from J, with 10 bases in between. Germline V gene sequence: CDR1 LGHNA, CDR2 YNFKEQ.

The chain couples TRBV11-2 to TRBJ1-1; tentatively, D is TRBD1 (6 bases). The germline V and J ends were trimmed by 3 bases and 1 base, with 9 bases remaining between them. The CDR3 has 14 amino acids. Germline lookup yields CDR1 SGHAT and CDR2 FQNNGV. The CDR3 sequence: CASSFRTANTEAFF. The CDR3 region has the DNA TGTGCCAGCAGCTTCCGGACAGCGAACACTGAAGCTTTCTTT.

The rearrangement joins TRBV18 to TRBJ2-1; 9 nucleotides agree with TRBD1. The CDR3 spans 15 residues. J lost 2 bases, V lost 3 bases, and 2 bases had no gene match. Germline CDR1 and CDR2: KGHSH and LQKENI. The CDR3 here is CASSPGQGPYNEQFF. DNA of the CDR3: TGTGCCAGCTCACCTGGACAGGGGCCCTACAATGAGCAGTTCTTC. Full variable domain (remainder filled in from reference TRBV18 and TRBJ2-1): NAGVMQNPRHLVRRRGQEARLRCSPMKGHSHVYWYRQLPEEGLKFMVYLQKENIIDESGMPKERFSAEFPKEGPSILRIQQVVRGDSAAYFCASSPGQGPYNEQFFGPGTRLTVL.

This chain links TRBV2 with TRBJ2-5; 9 positions match TRBD1. Germline-derived CDR1 and CDR2 are SNHLY and FYNNEI. The CDR3 covers 14 residues. Trimming at V came to 3 bases and at J to 6 bases, leaving 5 bases not matched to a gene. CDR3 loop: CASSDVQGAKTQYF. The CDR3 DNA sequence: TGTGCCAGCAGTGACGTACAGGGGGCGAAGACCCAGTACTTC.